Listed below are T cell receptor beta chains from one sample, sequenced in a study of radiation and T cells in renal cell carcinoma. Sequenced by immunoSEQ multiplex PCR; TCRdb stores in-frame clones only, minus some. The table includes 140,000 or so clones, approximately 86% detected once. Material: blood, obtained from a patient whose treatment included radiotherapy and nephrectomy. Every receptor here comes from a woman in her 50s with renal cell carcinoma. The CDR3 runs from the conserved cysteine through the conserved F or W.

V	J	CDR3
TRBV11-2	TRBJ2-1	CASSPIKDVSEQFF
TRBV14	TRBJ1-6	CASSQDLDSALGPLHF
TRBV5-1	TRBJ1-1	CASSKRSGGDVSEAFF
TRBV5-6	TRBJ2-5	CASSSLAGGLQETQYF
TRBV11-1	TRBJ2-1	CASSLARWDSLVREQFF
TRBV19	TRBJ1-3	CASSTPRLDTGNTIYF
TRBV10-1	TRBJ1-5	CASSGAGVNQPQHF
TRBV7-2	TRBJ1-2	CASRYRDHGYTF
TRBV14	TRBJ2-7	CASSQVPLGEQYF
TRBV5-1	TRBJ2-7	CASSLELDTYEQYF
TRBV18	TRBJ1-6	CASSSSNRGRNSPLHF
TRBV28	TRBJ1-2	CASSFSPGGGYTF
TRBV5-6	TRBJ1-2	CASSHPQGPEGYTF
TRBV30	TRBJ1-1	CAWSVRSGRLTEAFF
TRBV6-5	TRBJ1-2	CASSYGARYGYTF
TRBV7-3	TRBJ2-7	CASSSQGAAISKQYF
TRBV7-8	TRBJ1-5	CASSLTRDSNQPQHF
TRBV5-4	TRBJ1-6	CASNAQGTYNSPLHF
TRBV5-6	TRBJ2-2	CASSLADIYTGELFF
TRBV2	TRBJ2-3	CASTGVSTDTQYF
TRBV7-2	TRBJ1-5	CASSLEGHSNQPQHF
TRBV6-5	TRBJ1-1	CASSYPGGFEAFF
TRBV7-9	TRBJ2-7	CASSLGTTFYEQYF
TRBV7-3	TRBJ2-3	CASSPSGNTQYF
TRBV2	TRBJ2-3	CASRNAAGGYGDTQYF
TRBV5-4	TRBJ1-2	CASSPGQRANYGYTF
TRBV5-4	TRBJ2-5	CASSLNPDRAQETQYF
TRBV7-9	TRBJ1-2	CASSSGKGDYGYTF
TRBV6-4	TRBJ1-2	CAALTYGYTF
TRBV6-1	TRBJ1-5	CASSFPDSNQPQHF
TRBV7-2	TRBJ2-7	CASSLVGGRNPGEQYF
TRBV25-1	TRBJ2-5	CASRGLETQYF
TRBV4-3	TRBJ2-3	CASSLYEARGTDTQYF
TRBV4-1	TRBJ2-1	CASSQSAMGREQFF
TRBV28	TRBJ2-6	CAVGLRRSGANVLTF
TRBV20-1	TRBJ2-1	CSAFGGNEQFF
TRBV25-1	TRBJ2-5	CASSDPGRGTTQYF
TRBV9	TRBJ1-2	CASSVGPGGDYGYTF
TRBV28	TRBJ1-6	CASSSSREGGSSPLHF
TRBV18	TRBJ2-7	CASSPPTGDYEQYF
TRBV7-2	TRBJ1-5	CASSLVRGSNQPQHF
TRBV9	TRBJ1-2	CASAMGQNYGYTF
TRBV5-1	NA	CASGTGTQTYEQYF
TRBV19	TRBJ1-2	CASSISGALGYTF
TRBV11-3	TRBJ2-7	CASSFPYEQYF
TRBV7-8	TRBJ2-3	CASSSDVRSTDTQYF
TRBV10-3	TRBJ2-4	CAISEGTSGRGGKNIQYF
TRBV4-2	TRBJ1-4	CASRGQGEKLFF
TRBV6-5	TRBJ1-1	CASRDQGQAFF
TRBV5-1	TRBJ1-3	CASSLEGTGDLLSGNTIYF
TRBV28	TRBJ1-2	CASSVLYGSGGGYTF
TRBV7-8	TRBJ2-5	CASSPGFRETQYF
TRBV25-1	TRBJ1-1	CASSALLQGLGTEAFF